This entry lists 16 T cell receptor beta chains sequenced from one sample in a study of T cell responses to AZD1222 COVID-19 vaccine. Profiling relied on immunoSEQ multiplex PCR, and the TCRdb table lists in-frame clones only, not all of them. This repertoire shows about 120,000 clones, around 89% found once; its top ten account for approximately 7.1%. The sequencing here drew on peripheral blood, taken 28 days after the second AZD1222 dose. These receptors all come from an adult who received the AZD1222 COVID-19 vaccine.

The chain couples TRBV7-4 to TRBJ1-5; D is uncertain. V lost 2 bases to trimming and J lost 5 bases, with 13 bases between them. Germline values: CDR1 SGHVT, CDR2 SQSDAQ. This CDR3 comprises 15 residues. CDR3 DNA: TGTGCCAGCAGCTTAACGGCCCAGTTTGATCAGCCCCAGCATTTT. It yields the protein CASSLTAQFDQPQHF.

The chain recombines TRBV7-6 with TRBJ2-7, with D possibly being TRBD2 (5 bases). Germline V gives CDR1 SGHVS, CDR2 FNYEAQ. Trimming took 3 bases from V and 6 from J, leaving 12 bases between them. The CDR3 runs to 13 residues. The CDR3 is CASSFGKAREQYF. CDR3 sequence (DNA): TGTGCCAGCAGCTTCGGGAAAGCCCGCGAGCAGTACTTC.

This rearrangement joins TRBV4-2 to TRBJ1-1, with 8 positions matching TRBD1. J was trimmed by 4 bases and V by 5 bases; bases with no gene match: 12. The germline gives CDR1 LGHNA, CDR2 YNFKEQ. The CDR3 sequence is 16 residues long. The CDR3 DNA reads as TGTGCCAGCAGCATAACCTCAGGGGGCGCGGGCACTGAAGCTTTCTTT. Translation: CASSITSGGAGTEAFF.

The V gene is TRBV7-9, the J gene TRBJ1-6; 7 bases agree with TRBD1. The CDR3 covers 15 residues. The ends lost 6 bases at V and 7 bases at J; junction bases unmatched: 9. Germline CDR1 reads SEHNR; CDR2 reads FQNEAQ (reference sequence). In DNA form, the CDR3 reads TGTGCCAGCAGTCCCCCCGGGACAGCAAATTCACCCCTCCACTTT. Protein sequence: CASSPPGTANSPLHF.

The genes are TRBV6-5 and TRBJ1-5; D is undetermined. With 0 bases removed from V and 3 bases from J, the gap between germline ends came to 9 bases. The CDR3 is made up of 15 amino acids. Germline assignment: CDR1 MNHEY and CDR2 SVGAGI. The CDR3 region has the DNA TGTGCCAGCAGTTACTCCGGCAGCCCCAATCAGCCCCAGCATTTT. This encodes CASSYSGSPNQPQHF.

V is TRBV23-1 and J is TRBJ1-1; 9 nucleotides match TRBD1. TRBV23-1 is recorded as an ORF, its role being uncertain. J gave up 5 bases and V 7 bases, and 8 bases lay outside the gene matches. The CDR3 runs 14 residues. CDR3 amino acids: CASISGTGRTEAFF. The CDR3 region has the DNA TGCGCCAGCATATCCGGGACAGGGAGGACTGAAGCTTTCTTT.

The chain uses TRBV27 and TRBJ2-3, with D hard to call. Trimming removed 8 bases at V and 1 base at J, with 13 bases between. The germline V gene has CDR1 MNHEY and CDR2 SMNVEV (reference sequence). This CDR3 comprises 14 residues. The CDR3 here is CASCSWDRTDTQYF. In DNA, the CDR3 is TGTGCCAGCTGTTCGTGGGATCGCACAGATACGCAGTATTTT.

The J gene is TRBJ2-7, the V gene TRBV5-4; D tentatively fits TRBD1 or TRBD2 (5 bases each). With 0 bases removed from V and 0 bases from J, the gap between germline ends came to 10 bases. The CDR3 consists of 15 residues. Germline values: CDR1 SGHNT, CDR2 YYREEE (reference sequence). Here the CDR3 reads CASSLVSGPSYEQYF. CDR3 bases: TGTGCCAGCAGCTTGGTGTCGGGGCCCTCCTACGAGCAGTACTTC.

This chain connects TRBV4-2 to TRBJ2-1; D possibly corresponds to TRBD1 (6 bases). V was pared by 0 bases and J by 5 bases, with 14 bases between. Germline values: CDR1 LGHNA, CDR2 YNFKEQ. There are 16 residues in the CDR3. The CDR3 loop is CASSQDRTAFDNEQFF. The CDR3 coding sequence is TGTGCCAGCAGCCAAGATCGGACAGCGTTCGACAATGAGCAGTTCTTC.

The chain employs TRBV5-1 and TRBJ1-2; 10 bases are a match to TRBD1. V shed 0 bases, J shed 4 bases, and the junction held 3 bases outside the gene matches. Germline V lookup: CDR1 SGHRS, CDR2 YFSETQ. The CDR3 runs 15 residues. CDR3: CASSLGTGGSYGYTF. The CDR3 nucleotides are TGCGCCAGCAGCTTGGGGACAGGGGGAAGCTATGGCTACACCTTC.

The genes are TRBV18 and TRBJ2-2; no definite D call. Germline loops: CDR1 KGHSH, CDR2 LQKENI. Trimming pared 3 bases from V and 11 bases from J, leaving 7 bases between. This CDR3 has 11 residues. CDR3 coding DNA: TGTGCCAGCTCACCCCGCGTAGAGCTGTTTTTT. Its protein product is CASSPRVELFF.

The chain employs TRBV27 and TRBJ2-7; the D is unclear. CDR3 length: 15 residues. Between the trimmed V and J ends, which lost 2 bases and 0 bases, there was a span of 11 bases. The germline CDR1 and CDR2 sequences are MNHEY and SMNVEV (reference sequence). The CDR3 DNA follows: TGTGCCAGCAGTTTAAGAGCGCCTAGCTCCTACGAGCAGTACTTC. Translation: CASSLRAPSSYEQYF.

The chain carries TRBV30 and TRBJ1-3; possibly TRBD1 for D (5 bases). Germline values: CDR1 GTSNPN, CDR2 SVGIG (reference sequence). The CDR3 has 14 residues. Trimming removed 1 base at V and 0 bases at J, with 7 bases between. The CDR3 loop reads CAWSAGTSGNTIYF. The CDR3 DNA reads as TGTGCCTGGAGTGCAGGGACCTCTGGAAACACCATATATTTT.

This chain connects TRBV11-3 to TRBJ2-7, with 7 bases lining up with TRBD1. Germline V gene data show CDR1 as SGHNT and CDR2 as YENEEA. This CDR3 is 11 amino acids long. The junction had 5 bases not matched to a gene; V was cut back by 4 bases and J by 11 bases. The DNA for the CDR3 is TGTGCCAGCAGCTCAACAGGGGTGGAGTACTTC. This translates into CASSSTGVEYF.

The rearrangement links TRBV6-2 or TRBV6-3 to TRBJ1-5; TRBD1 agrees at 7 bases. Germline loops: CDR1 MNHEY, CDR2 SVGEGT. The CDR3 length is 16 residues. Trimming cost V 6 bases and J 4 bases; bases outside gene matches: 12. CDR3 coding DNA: TGTGCCAGCAGCCCTAGACCGACAGGGCGAAATCAGCCCCAGCATTTT. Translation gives CASSPRPTGRNQPQHF.

The CDR3: CASSPGLRGADTQYF. DNA for the CDR3: TGTGCCAGCAGCCCCGGACTCAGGGGAGCAGATACGCAGTATTTT. V gene TRBV6-5 combines with J gene TRBJ2-3, with D perhaps TRBD1 (6 bases). The germline CDR1 and CDR2 sequences are MNHEY and SVGAGI. This CDR3 has 15 amino acids. V lost 6 bases and J lost 4, with 17 bases in between.